Listed here are 20 T cell receptor beta chains from one sample, sequenced in a study of shared clonotypes between healthy human individuals. Assay used: immunoSEQ multiplex PCR; TCRdb lists only in-frame clones, some missing. The sample contains roughly 2 million clones, around 96% of which appear only once. Naive CD8 cells comprised CD45RO-negative, CCR7-positively selected cells, excluding terminally differentiated effector memory CD45RA+ cells. The sequenced sample consisted of naive CD8+ T cells sorted from blood. All receptors derive from a young man in good health.

V usage is TRBV5-6 and J usage is TRBJ1-2; TRBD1 matches 9 bases. Germline CDR1 is SGHDT and CDR2 is YYEEEE. The CDR3 is made up of 16 amino acids. Unmatched junction bases numbered 12, after V lost 4 bases and J lost 5 bases. The DNA for the CDR3 is TGTGCCAGCAGCCCTATCGACAGGGGGAATTTTTATGGCTACACCTTC. Translation: CASSPIDRGNFYGYTF.

J is TRBJ2-3 and V is TRBV27, with TRBD2 identical over 9 bases. Germline CDR1 MNHEY, CDR2 SMNVEV (reference sequence). Trimming removed 1 base from V and 2 bases from J; junction bases left unmatched: 7. The CDR3 sequence is 17 residues long. The CDR3 DNA reads as TGTGCCAGCAGTTTATATTCTAGCGGGGTGAACACAGATACGCAGTATTTT. Translated: CASSLYSSGVNTDTQYF.

This sequence joins TRBV13 and TRBJ2-3; D gene unclear. The V gene lost 2 bases and the J gene lost 4 bases, with 7 bases spanning the gap. Germline V gene sequence: CDR1 PRHDT, CDR2 FYEKMQ (reference sequence). The CDR3 has 13 residues. CDR3 in amino acids: CASSLITPDTQYF. The CDR3 coding sequence is TGTGCCAGCAGCTTAATAACACCAGATACGCAGTATTTT.

This chain links TRBV7-9 with TRBJ2-1, with TRBD1 matching 8 bases. This CDR3 spans 17 amino acids. Germline V gene data show CDR1 as SEHNR and CDR2 as FQNEAQ (reference sequence). V lost 4 bases to trimming and J lost 7 bases; unmatched junction nucleotides: 15. Here the CDR3 DNA reads TGTGCCAGCAGCTCCCTTCTCTTAGGACAGGGATTTAATGAGCAGTTCTTC. Its protein product is CASSSLLLGQGFNEQFF.

The chain links TRBV6-1 to TRBJ1-5; D unresolved. There are 15 residues in the CDR3. CDR1 is MNHNS, CDR2 SASEGT, per germline. The V and J ends lost 3 bases and 3 bases respectively, with 12 bases between them. The CDR3, as DNA: TGTGCCAGCAGTGAGGCGGGCAGATACAATCAGCCCCAGCATTTT. Its translation is CASSEAGRYNQPQHF.

About this clone itself: Other DNA sequences in the sample encode the same CDR3. This chain connects TRBV5-6 to TRBJ1-1; D uncertain. Germline V gives CDR1 SGHDT, CDR2 YYEEEE. The CDR3 has 15 amino acids. V was clipped by 0 bases and J by 1 base, with 10 bases between them. The CDR3 reads CASSLAVRGNTEAFF. The CDR3 DNA reads as TGTGCCAGCAGCTTGGCCGTTCGGGGGAACACTGAAGCTTTCTTT.

Points on this clone: This specimen includes other DNA sequences encoding the same CDR3. The genes are TRBV7-9 and TRBJ1-6; D unresolved. In germline, CDR1 is SEHNR, CDR2 FQNEAQ (reference sequence). Trimming stripped 1 base from V and 7 bases from J, with 2 bases between. This CDR3 spans 12 amino acids. CDR3 nucleotides: TGTGCCAGCAGCTTAGAAAATTCACCCCTCCACTTT. Amino acids: CASSLENSPLHF.

The gene calls are TRBV5-4 and TRBJ2-3; 7 bases align to TRBD2. After removal of 4 bases from V and 1 base from J, the junction contained 9 bases not matched to a gene. The CDR3 has 16 residues. Germline values: CDR1 SGHNT, CDR2 YYREEE (reference sequence). CDR3 protein: CASSDLAVLGTDTQYF. CDR3 DNA: TGTGCCAGCAGCGACCTAGCGGTTCTGGGCACAGATACGCAGTATTTT.

This CDR3 is CASSQIGGAGMIQDEQYF. In DNA, the CDR3 is TGCGCCAGCAGCCAAATAGGGGGGGCAGGGATGATACAGGACGAGCAGTACTTC. The chain joins TRBV4-1 to TRBJ2-7, with TRBD2 as a possible D gene (7 bases). Trimming cost V 2 bases and J 5 bases, with 25 bases left between them. This CDR3 is 18 amino acids long. The germline CDR1 and CDR2 sequences are MGHRA and YSYEKL.

The chain uses TRBV7-9 and TRBJ2-5; 11 bases are shared with TRBD1. Looked up from germline, CDR1 is SEHNR and CDR2 is FQNEAQ (reference sequence). V lost 4 bases and J lost 2; bases outside the gene matches: 6. The CDR3 covers 16 residues. The CDR3 DNA follows: TGTGCCAGCAGCTCGGGACAGGGGGACGTTCAAGAGACCCAGTACTTC. Its protein is CASSSGQGDVQETQYF.

The CDR3 DNA reads as TGTGCCAGCAGCTCTCAGGGGGAAAAACTGTTTTTT. As protein: CASSSQGEKLFF. J is TRBJ1-4 and V is TRBV9, with TRBD1 as a possible D gene (6 bases). Trimming took 4 bases from V and 8 from J, leaving 9 bases between them. The germline gives CDR1 SGDLS, CDR2 YYNGEE. The CDR3 length is 12 residues.

Details on this clone: This sample includes further DNA sequences coding for the same CDR3. The chain has TRBV28 and TRBJ2-4, with TRBD1 identical over 7 bases. The V and J ends lost 3 bases and 1 base, in that order; junction bases with no gene match: 3. The CDR3 contains 15 residues. Germline CDR1 reads MDHEN; CDR2 reads SYDVKM. The CDR3 sequence is CASSFRGLAKNIQYF. The CDR3 DNA is TGTGCCAGCAGTTTTAGGGGGCTGGCCAAAAACATTCAGTACTTC.

Of note for this clone: The junction does not match germline at one end; this may be a read error. The gene calls are TRBV9 and TRBJ2-7, with 7 bases fitting TRBD1. This CDR3 has 14 residues. Germline values: CDR1 SGDLS, CDR2 YYNGEE. The CDR3 is CASSVEGASDEQYF. The CDR3 coding sequence is TGTGCCAGCAGCGTAGAGGGGGCCTCCGACGAGCAGTACTTC.

The chain carries TRBV25-1 and TRBJ2-7; no clear D gene. The CDR3 loop spans 12 amino acids. Germline-derived CDR1 and CDR2 are MGHDK and SYGVNS. The germline V and J ends were trimmed by 3 bases and 4 bases, with 7 bases remaining between them. The DNA of the CDR3 is TGTGCCAGCAGTGAGAGAGCGTACGAGCAGTACTTC. It codes for CASSERAYEQYF.

The chain joins TRBV13 to TRBJ2-1; 8 bases line up with TRBD1. V dropped 3 bases and J dropped 6; count of bases not matched to a gene: 1. From germline, CDR1 is PRHDT and CDR2 FYEKMQ (reference sequence). The CDR3 extends over 13 amino acids. The CDR3: CASSLDRVNEQFF. The CDR3 DNA sequence: TGTGCCAGCAGCTTGGACAGGGTCAATGAGCAGTTCTTC.

The chain employs TRBV13 and TRBJ2-5; 16 bases match TRBD2. V gave up 8 bases and J gave up 0 bases; unmatched junction bases: 6. Germline V gives CDR1 PRHDT, CDR2 FYEKMQ (reference sequence). CDR3 length: 17 amino acids. CDR3 sequence (DNA): TGTGCCAGCTCCGGGACTAGCGGGGGGGCGTACCAAGAGACCCAGTACTTC. Encoded protein: CASSGTSGGAYQETQYF.

This chain links TRBV27 with TRBJ2-1; no definite D call. The ends were cut back, 4 bases at V and 3 bases at J, with 7 bases in the middle. This CDR3 contains 13 residues. The germline V gene has CDR1 MNHEY and CDR2 SMNVEV (reference sequence). CDR3 region: CASSSSLYNEQFF. CDR3 DNA: TGTGCCAGCAGTTCGTCCCTCTACAATGAGCAGTTCTTC.

This chain links TRBV27 with TRBJ2-1; possible D gene TRBD2, 6 bases. CDR1 is MNHEY, CDR2 SMNVEV, per germline (reference sequence). This CDR3 is built from 13 residues. V lost 5 bases and J 6 bases, leaving 11 bases between the germline ends. CDR3 loop: CASSPGLLNEQFF. In nucleotides, the CDR3 is TGTGCCAGCAGTCCGGGACTTCTCAATGAGCAGTTCTTC.

This chain joins TRBV2 and TRBJ2-7, with a possible D match to TRBD2 (6 bases). Trimming pared 4 bases from V and 4 bases from J, leaving 14 bases between. The CDR3 length is 14 residues. Germline V gives CDR1 SNHLY, CDR2 FYNNEI. The CDR3 region is CASSGWAGRYEQYF. CDR3 bases: TGTGCCAGCAGTGGATGGGCAGGGAGGTACGAGCAGTACTTC. Looking up the rest from reference TRBV2 and TRBJ2-7 gives the full variable domain: EPEVTQTPSHQVTQMGQEVILRCVPISNHLYFYWYRQILGQKVEFLVSFYNNEISEKSEIFDDQFSVERPDGSNFTLKIRSTKLEDSAMYFCASSGWAGRYEQYFGPGTRLTVT.

This clone was observed a handful of times. This rearrangement joins TRBV19 to TRBJ1-5; D perhaps matches TRBD1 (6 bases). This CDR3 region has 15 residues. The V end was cut by 4 bases, the J end by 4 bases, with 14 bases between. Germline V gives CDR1 LNHDA, CDR2 SQIVND (reference sequence). CDR3 bases: TGTGCCAGTAGTACCAACAGGGATGGGAATCAGCCCCAGCATTTT. It yields the protein CASSTNRDGNQPQHF.